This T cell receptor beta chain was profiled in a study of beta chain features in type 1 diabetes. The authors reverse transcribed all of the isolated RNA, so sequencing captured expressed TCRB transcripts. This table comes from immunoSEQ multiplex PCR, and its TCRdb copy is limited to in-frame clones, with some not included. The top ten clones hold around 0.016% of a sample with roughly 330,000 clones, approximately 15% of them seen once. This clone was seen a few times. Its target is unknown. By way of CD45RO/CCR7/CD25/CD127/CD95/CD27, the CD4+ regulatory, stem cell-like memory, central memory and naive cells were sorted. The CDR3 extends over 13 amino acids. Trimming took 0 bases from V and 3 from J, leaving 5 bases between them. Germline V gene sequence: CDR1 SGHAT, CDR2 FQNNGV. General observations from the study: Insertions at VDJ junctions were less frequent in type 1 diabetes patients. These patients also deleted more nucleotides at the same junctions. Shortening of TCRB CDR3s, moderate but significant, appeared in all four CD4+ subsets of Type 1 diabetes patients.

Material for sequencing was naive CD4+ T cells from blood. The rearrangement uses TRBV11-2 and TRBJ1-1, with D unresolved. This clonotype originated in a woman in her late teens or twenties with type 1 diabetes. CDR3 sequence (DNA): TGTGCCAGCAGCTTAGACACTGACACTGAAGCTTTCTTT. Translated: CASSLDTDTEAFF. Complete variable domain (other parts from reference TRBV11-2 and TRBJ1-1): EAGVAQSPRYKIIEKRQSVAFWCNPISGHATLYWYQQILGQGPKLLIQFQNNGVVDDSQLPKDRFSAERLKGVDSTLKIQPAKLEDSAVYLCASSLDTDTEAFFGQGTRLTVV.